The subject of this entry is one T cell receptor beta chain. What it binds is unknown. This specimen belongs to a study of radiotherapy plus CTLA-4 blockade in lung cancer. Germline V gene sequence: CDR1 SNHLY, CDR2 FYNNEI. V dropped 6 bases and J dropped 11 bases, with 17 bases sitting between them. This CDR3 region has 13 residues. Generated by immunoSEQ multiplex PCR, the TCRdb table keeps only in-frame clones and is missing some. The data show around 72,000 clones, about 80% seen once. General observations from the study: The best predictor of response was reported to be early blood T cell clone dynamics, with interferon-beta. Following radiotherapy plus ipilimumab, tumor-derived TCR clones expanded in the blood.

Chemo-refractory metastatic non-small-cell lung cancer patients were treated with focal radiation plus CTLA-4 blockade with ipilimumab. V gene TRBV2 combines with J gene TRBJ2-1; D might be TRBD2 (5 bases). The origin of this receptor is a human donor with non-small cell lung cancer who had a complete response to radiotherapy plus ipilimumab. The material sequenced was peripheral blood, taken from a patient treated with radiotherapy plus ipilimumab. The CDR3 DNA is TGTGCCAGCAGACTAGAAATATCGCCTAAGCAGTTCTTC. It codes for CASRLEISPKQFF.